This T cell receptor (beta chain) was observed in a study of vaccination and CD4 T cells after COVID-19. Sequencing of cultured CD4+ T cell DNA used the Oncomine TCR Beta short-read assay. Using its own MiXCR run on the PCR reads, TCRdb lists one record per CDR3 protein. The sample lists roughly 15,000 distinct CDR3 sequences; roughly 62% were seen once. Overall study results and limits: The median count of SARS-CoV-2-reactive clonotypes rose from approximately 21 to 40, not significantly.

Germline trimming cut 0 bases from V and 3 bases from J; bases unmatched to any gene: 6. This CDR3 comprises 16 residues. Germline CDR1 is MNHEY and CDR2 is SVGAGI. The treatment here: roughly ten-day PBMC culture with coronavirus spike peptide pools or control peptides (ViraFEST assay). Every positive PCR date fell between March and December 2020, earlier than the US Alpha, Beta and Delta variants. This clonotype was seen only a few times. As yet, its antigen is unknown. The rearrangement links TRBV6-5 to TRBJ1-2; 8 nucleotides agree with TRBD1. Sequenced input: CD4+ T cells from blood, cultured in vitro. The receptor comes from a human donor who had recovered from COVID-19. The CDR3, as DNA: TGTGCCAGCAGTTACTCGACAGGGGTCGCGGACTATGGCTACACCTTC. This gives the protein CASSYSTGVADYGYTF.